A single sample gave rise to the 7 T cell receptor beta chains below, sequenced in a study of Ad26.COV2.S vaccination and SARS-CoV-2 variants. Assay used: immunoSEQ multiplex PCR; TCRdb lists only in-frame clones, some missing. The repertoire consists of about 87,000 clones, with around 82% occurring once and the leading ten covering about 16%. The sequencing used peripheral blood, collected after recovery from COVID-19. These receptors were taken from a human donor who had recovered from COVID-19.

The chain combines TRBV29-1 with TRBJ2-2; 9 positions agree with TRBD2. From germline, CDR1 is SQVTM and CDR2 ANQGSEA. Germline trimming cut 6 bases from V and 8 bases from J; bases unmatched to any gene: 10. The CDR3 runs 14 residues. The CDR3 region has the DNA TGCAGCGTGGTTTCGCGGGAGGGCCGGGGGGAGCTGTTTTTT. Translating gives CSVVSREGRGELFF.

The rearrangement uses TRBV6-2 or TRBV6-3 and TRBJ2-7, with 7 bases identical to TRBD2. Unmatched junction bases numbered 11, after V lost 6 bases and J lost 3 bases. Germline CDR1 and CDR2: MNHEY and SVGEGT. The CDR3 runs 15 residues. The CDR3 DNA follows: TGTGCCAGCAGCCTACCCTTGGGGGGGGGCTACGAGCAGTACTTC. Translated: CASSLPLGGGYEQYF.

This clone was picked up one time. The chain's CDR3 is CASRRTGEWQTQYF. The CDR3 bases are TGTGCCAGCCGGCGGACAGGGGAATGGCAGACCCAGTACTTC. The gene calls are TRBV28 and TRBJ2-5; 9 bases map to TRBD1. Germline lookup yields CDR1 MDHEN and CDR2 SYDVKM. J was trimmed by 6 bases and V by 8 bases; bases with no gene match: 10. The CDR3 is 14 residues long. Combining the CDR3 with reference TRBV28 and TRBJ2-5 gives the whole variable domain DVKVTQSSRYLVKRTGEKVFLECVQDMDHENMFWYRQDPGLGLRLIYFSYDVKMKEKGDIPEGYSVSREKKERFSLILESASTNQTSMYLCASRRTGEWQTQYFGPGTRLLVL.

CDR3 sequence (DNA): TGTGCCAGCAGCCAAGGGGGAATCCCTGAAGCTTTCTTT. This sequence encodes CASSQGGIPEAFF. V usage is TRBV14 and J usage is TRBJ1-1; no firm D call. Germline CDR1 reads SGHDN; CDR2 reads FVKESK. The CDR3 runs to 13 residues. V was trimmed by 1 base and J by 6 bases, leaving 9 bases between them. The full variable domain, completed using reference TRBV14 and TRBJ1-1, is EAGVTQFPSHSVIEKGQTVTLRCDPISGHDNLYWYRRVMGKEIKFLLHFVKESKQDESGMPNNRFLAERTGGTYSTLKVQPAELEDSGVYFCASSQGGIPEAFFGQGTRLTVV.

The chain links TRBV29-1 to TRBJ2-7; 8 positions match TRBD1. From germline, CDR1 is SQVTM and CDR2 ANQGSEA. The junction had 9 bases not matched to a gene; V was cut back by 6 bases and J by 5 bases. The CDR3 is 13 residues long. CDR3: CSVGDRGFNEQYF. CDR3 nucleotide sequence: TGCAGCGTCGGAGACAGGGGATTTAACGAGCAGTACTTC.

J is TRBJ2-3 and V is TRBV28; D gene ambiguous. Looked up from germline, CDR1 is MDHEN and CDR2 is SYDVKM. The CDR3 contains 15 residues. V lost 6 bases and J lost 2, with 15 bases in between. As DNA, the CDR3 is TGTGCCAGCAGCCTCACAGCTTCCTTCACAGATACGCAGTATTTT. This translates into CASSLTASFTDTQYF.

The chain couples TRBV6-6 to TRBJ2-2; D gene unclear. The CDR3 length is 12 residues. The V gene's germline CDR1 is MNHNY and CDR2 SVGAGI (reference sequence). V lost 6 bases and J lost 6, with 8 bases in between. DNA for the CDR3: TGTGCCAGCAGGGTTAAGGCCGGGGAGCTGTTTTTT. Its protein product is CASRVKAGELFF.